This T cell receptor beta chain is from a study of T cells in Graves' hyperthyroidism and ophthalmopathy. Trimming cost V 3 bases and J 0 bases, with 12 bases left between them. Germline V gene data show CDR1 as SGHNT and CDR2 as YYREEE (reference sequence). This CDR3 is 15 amino acids long. TCR beta CDR3 sequences were amplified from RNA transcripts. Using the HTBI primer set, a first-round RT-PCR was run on the TCR CDR3. TCRdb reprocessed the multiplex PCR reads with MiXCR, giving one entry per CDR3 protein. The sample records about 380,000 distinct CDR3 sequences, around a sixth being singletons. Note on this clonotype: Antigen specificity is unknown.

General study results and limits: Most expanded thyroid clonotypes above 0.001 recurred in blood.

Sequencing was carried out using blood. The TCR was taken from a man younger than 30 with Graves' ophthalmopathy. This sequence joins TRBV5-4 and TRBJ1-1; D may be TRBD1 (5 bases). The CDR3 nucleotides are TGTGCCAGCAGCTCCGGGGGGGATTTGAACACTGAAGCTTTCTTT. This gives the protein CASSSGGDLNTEAFF.